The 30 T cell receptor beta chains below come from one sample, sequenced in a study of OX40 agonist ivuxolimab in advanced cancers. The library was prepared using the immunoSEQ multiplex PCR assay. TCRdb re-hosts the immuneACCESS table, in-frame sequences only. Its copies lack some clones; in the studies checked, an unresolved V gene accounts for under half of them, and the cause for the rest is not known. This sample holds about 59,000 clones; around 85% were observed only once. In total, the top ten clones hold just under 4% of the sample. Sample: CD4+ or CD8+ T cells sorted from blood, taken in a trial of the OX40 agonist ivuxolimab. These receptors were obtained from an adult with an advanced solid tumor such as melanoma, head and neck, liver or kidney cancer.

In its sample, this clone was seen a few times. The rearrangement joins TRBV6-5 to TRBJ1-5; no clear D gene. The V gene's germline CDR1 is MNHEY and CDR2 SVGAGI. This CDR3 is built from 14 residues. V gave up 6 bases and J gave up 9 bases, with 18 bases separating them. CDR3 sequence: CASSPEHGVLPQHF. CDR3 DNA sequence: TGTGCCAGCAGCCCAGAACATGGCGTCTTGCCCCAGCATTTT.

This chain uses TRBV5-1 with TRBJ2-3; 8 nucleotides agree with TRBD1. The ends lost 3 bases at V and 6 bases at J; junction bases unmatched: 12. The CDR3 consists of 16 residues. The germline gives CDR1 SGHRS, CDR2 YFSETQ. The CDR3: CASSSGTGRKSDTQYF. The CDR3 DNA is TGCGCCAGCAGCTCCGGGACAGGAAGAAAGTCCGATACGCAGTATTTT.

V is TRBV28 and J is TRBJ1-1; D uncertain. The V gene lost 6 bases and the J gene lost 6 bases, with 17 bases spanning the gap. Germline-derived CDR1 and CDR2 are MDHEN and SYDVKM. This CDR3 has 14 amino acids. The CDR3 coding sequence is TGTGCCAGCAGCCAATATACCGACTGGCCTGAAGCTTTCTTT. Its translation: CASSQYTDWPEAFF.

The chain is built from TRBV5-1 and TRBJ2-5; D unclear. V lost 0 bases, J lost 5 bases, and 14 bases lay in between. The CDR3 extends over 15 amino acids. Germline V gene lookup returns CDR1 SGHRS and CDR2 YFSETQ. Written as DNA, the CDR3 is TGCGCCAGCAGCTTGGAGGTCTCCCGGGTGGAGACCCAGTACTTC. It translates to CASSLEVSRVETQYF.

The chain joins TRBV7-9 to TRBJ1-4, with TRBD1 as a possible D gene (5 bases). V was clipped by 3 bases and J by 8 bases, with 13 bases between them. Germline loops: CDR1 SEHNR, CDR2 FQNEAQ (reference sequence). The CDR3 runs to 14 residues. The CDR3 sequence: CASSFSREGEKLFF. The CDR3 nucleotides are TGTGCCAGCAGCTTTAGCCGGGAGGGGGAAAAACTGTTTTTT.

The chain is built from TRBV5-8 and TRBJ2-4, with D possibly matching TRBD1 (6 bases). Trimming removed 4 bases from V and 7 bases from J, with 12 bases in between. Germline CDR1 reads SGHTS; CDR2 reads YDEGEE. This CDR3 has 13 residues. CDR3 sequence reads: CASSTGTENIQYF. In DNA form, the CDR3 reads TGTGCCAGCAGCACAGGGACGGAGAACATTCAGTACTTC.

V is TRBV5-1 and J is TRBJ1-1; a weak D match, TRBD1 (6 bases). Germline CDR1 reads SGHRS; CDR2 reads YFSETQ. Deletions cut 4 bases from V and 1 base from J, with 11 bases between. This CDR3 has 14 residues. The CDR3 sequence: CASSPGTPNTEAFF. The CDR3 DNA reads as TGCGCCAGCAGCCCCGGGACACCGAACACTGAAGCTTTCTTT.

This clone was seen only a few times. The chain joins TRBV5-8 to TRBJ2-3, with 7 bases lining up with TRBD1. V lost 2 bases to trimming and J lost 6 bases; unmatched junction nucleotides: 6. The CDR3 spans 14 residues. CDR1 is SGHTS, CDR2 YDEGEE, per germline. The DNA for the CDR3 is TGTGCCAGCAGCTTATCAGGGGGTTCGGATACGCAGTATTTT. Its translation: CASSLSGGSDTQYF.

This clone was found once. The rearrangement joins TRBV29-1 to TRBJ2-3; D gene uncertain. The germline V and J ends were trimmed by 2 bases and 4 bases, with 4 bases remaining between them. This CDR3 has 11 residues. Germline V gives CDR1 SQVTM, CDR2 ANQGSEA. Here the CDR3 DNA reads TGCAGCGTTGAAAAGGCAGATACGCAGTATTTT. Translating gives CSVEKADTQYF.

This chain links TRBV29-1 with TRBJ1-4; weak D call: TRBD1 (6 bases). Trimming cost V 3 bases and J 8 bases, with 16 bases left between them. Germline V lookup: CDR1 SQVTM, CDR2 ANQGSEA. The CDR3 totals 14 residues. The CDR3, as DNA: TGCAGCGTTGACAGGGCTGAGGGGGGGGAAAAACTGTTTTTT. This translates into CSVDRAEGGEKLFF.

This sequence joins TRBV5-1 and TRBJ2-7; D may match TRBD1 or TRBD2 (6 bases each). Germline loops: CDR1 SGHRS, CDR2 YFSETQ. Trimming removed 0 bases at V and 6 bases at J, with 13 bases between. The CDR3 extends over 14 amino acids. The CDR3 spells CASSLVSGAFEQYF. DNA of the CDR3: TGCGCCAGCAGCTTGGTTTCGGGGGCCTTCGAGCAGTACTTC.

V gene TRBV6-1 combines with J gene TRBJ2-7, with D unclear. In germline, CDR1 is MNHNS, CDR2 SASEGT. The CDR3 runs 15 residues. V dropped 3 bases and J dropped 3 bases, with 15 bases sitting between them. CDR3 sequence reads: CASSDLAERHYEQYF. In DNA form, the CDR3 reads TGTGCCAGCAGTGATTTGGCAGAACGACACTACGAGCAGTACTTC.

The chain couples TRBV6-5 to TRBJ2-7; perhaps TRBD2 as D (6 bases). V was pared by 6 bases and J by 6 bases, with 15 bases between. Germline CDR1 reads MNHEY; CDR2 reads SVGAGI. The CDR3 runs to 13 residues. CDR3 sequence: CASSPRGGGEQYF. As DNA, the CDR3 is TGTGCCAGCAGCCCCCGGGGAGGAGGCGAGCAGTACTTC.

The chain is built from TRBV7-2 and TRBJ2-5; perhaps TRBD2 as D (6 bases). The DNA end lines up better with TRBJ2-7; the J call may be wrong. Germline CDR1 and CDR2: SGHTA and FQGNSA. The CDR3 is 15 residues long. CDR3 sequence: CASSLGRARGYEQYF. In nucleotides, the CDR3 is TGTGCCAGCAGCTTAGGGCGGGCCCGGGGGTACGAGCAGTACTTC.

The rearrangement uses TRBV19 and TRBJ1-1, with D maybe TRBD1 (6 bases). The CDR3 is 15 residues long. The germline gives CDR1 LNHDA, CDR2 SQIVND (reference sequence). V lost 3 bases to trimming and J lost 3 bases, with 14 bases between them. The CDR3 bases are TGTGCCAGTAGTATGAACAGGGCGTATGACACTGAAGCTTTCTTT. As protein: CASSMNRAYDTEAFF.

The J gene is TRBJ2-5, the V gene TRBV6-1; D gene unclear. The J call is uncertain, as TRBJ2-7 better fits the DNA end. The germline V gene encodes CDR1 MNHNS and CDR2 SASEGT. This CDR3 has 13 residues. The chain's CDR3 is CASSEASGYEQYF. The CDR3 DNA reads TGTGCCAGCAGTGAGGCGTCGGGCTACGAGCAGTACTTC.

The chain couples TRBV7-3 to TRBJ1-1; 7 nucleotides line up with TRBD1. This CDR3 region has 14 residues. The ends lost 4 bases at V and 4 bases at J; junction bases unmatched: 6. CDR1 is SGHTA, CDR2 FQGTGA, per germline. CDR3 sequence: CASSSSRDSTEAFF. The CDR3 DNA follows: TGTGCCAGCAGCTCCTCACGGGACAGCACTGAAGCTTTCTTT.

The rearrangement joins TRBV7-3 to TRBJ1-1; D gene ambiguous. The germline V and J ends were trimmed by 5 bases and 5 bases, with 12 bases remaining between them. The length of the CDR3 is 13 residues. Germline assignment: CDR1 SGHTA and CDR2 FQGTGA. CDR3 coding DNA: TGTGCCAGCAGCCGGGCGGGAGGTACTGAAGCTTTCTTT. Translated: CASSRAGGTEAFF.

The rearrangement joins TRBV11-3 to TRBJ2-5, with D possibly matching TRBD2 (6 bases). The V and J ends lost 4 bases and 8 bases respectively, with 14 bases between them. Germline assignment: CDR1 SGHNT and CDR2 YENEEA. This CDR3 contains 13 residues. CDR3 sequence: CASSSTSGTTQYF. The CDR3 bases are TGTGCCAGCAGCTCCACTTCCGGGACTACCCAGTACTTC.

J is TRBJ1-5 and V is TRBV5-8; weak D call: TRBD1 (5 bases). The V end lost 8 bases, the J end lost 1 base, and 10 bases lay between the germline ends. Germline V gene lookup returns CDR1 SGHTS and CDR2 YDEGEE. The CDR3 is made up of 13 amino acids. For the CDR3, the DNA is TGTGCCAGTACCCGGGACAGCAATCAGCCCCAGCATTTT. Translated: CASTRDSNQPQHF.

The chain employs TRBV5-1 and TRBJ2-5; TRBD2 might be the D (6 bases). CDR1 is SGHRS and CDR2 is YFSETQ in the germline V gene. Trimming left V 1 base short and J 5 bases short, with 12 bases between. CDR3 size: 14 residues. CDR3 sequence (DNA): TGCGCCAGCAGCTTGACCACGGGAGTGGAGACCCAGTACTTC. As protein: CASSLTTGVETQYF.

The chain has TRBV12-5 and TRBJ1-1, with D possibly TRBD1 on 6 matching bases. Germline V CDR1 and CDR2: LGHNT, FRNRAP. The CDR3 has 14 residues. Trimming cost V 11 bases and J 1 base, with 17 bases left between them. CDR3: CALSRGGTNTEAFF. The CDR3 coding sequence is TGTGCTTTGAGCAGGGGAGGAACGAACACTGAAGCTTTCTTT.

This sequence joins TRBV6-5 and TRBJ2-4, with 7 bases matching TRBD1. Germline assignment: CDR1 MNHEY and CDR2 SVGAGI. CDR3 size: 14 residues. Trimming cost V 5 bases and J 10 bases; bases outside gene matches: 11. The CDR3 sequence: CASSPAPDRAIQYF. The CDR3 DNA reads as TGTGCCAGCAGTCCAGCCCCCGACAGGGCGATTCAGTACTTC.

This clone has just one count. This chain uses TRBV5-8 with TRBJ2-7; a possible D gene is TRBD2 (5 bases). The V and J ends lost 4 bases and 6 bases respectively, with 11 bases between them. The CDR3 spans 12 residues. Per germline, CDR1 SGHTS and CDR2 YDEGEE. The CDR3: CASSPFTSEQYF. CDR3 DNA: TGTGCCAGCAGCCCCTTCACTAGCGAGCAGTACTTC.

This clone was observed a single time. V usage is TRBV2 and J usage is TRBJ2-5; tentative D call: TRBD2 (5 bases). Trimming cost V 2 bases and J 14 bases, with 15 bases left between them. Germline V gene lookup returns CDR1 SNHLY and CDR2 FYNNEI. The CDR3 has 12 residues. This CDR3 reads CASSESASNHYF. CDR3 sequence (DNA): TGTGCCAGCAGTGAAAGCGCTAGCAATCATTACTTC. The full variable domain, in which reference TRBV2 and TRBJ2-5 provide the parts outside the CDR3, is EPEVTQTPSHQVTQMGQEVILRCVPISNHLYFYWYRQILGQKVEFLVSFYNNEISEKSEIFDDQFSVERPDGSNFTLKIRSTKLEDSAMYFCASSESASNHYFGPGTRLLVL.

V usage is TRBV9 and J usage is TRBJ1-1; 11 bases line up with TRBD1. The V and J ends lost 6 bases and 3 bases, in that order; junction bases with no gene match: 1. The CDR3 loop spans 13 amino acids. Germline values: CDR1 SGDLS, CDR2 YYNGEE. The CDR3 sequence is CASTGQGDTEAFF. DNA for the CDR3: TGTGCCAGCACGGGACAGGGGGACACTGAAGCTTTCTTT.

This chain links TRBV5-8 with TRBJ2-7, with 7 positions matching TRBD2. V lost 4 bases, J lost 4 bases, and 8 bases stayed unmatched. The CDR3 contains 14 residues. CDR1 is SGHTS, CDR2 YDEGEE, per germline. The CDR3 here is CASSRLRGGYEQYF. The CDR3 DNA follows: TGTGCCAGCAGCCGGTTGAGGGGAGGGTACGAGCAGTACTTC.

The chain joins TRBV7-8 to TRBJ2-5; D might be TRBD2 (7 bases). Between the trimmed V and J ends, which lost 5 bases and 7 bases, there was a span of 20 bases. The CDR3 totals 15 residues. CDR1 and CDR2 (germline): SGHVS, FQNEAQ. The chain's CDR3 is CASSHHRDGGRTQYF. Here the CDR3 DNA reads TGTGCCAGCAGCCACCACCGGGACGGGGGGCGGACCCAGTACTTC. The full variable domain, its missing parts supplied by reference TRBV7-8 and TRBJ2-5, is GAGVSQSPRYKVAKRGQDVALRCDPISGHVSLFWYQQALGQGPEFLTYFQNEAQLDKSGLPSDRFFAERPEGSVSTLKIQRTQQEDSAVYLCASSHHRDGGRTQYFGPGTRLLVL.

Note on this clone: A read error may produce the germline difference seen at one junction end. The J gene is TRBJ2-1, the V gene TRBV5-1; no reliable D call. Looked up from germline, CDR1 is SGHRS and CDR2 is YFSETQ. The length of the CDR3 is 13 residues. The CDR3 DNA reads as TGCGTCAGCAGATCAGGTACCCACAATGAGCAGTTCTTC. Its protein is CVSRSGTHNEQFF.

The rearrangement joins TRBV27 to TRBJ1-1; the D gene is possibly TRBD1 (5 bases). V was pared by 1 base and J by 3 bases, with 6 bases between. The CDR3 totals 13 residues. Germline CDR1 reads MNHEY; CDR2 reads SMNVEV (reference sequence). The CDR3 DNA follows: TGTGCCAGCAGTTTATTCAGGGACACTGAAGCTTTCTTT. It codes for CASSLFRDTEAFF.